This TCR beta chain was identified in a study of CD8 T cells in Susac syndrome. V shed 10 bases and J 7 bases; nucleotides not matched to a gene: 11. The CDR3 contains 15 residues. The diagnostic criteria were recently defined, and patients with Susac syndrome met them for definite or probable disease. It was negative isolation that provided the CD8+ and CD4+ T cells, whereas TEMRA cells were enriched by FACS. Random hexamers were used to reverse transcribe an amount of roughly 0.5 to 1 ug RNA. Coverage of TCR beta CDR3 amplification by immunoSEQ multiplex PCR extended to 54 Vbeta and 13 Jbeta. Via MiXCR, TCRdb re-called the immunoSEQ multiplex PCR reads, giving one row per CDR3 protein. The sample contains 170,000 or so distinct CDR3 sequences, roughly 95% of which appear only once.

The receptor comes from a human donor with Susac syndrome. The chain carries TRBV23-1 and TRBJ2-2; 11 bases match TRBD1. TRBV23-1 is sorted into the ORF group, with uncertain function. The sequenced sample consisted of CD4+ T cells from PBMCs. CDR3 DNA sequence: TGCGCCAACCTGCTTTGGACAGGGGGCGTCGGGGAGCTGTTTTTT. Protein sequence: CANLLWTGGVGELFF.